This T cell receptor (beta chain) was retrieved from a study of T cell responses to AZD1222 COVID-19 vaccine. General study findings and limits: Reportedly, close to half of spike-specific TCRs are directed against unmutated variant regions.

V gave up 6 bases and J gave up 0 bases; unmatched junction bases: 3. In germline, CDR1 is MNHEY, CDR2 SMNVEV (reference sequence). CDR3 length: 14 amino acids. Assay used: immunoSEQ multiplex PCR; TCRdb lists only in-frame clones, some missing. The table records roughly 100,000 clones, roughly nine tenths of them present only once. Comment on this clone: No antigen is known for it.

The material was peripheral blood, obtained 28 days after the second AZD1222 dose. The rearrangement links TRBV27 to TRBJ1-1; 8 bases are a match to TRBD1. This TCR derives from an adult who received the AZD1222 COVID-19 vaccine. The CDR3 loop is CASSRDRLNTEAFF. CDR3 in DNA: TGTGCCAGCAGCCGGGACAGGCTGAACACTGAAGCTTTCTTT.